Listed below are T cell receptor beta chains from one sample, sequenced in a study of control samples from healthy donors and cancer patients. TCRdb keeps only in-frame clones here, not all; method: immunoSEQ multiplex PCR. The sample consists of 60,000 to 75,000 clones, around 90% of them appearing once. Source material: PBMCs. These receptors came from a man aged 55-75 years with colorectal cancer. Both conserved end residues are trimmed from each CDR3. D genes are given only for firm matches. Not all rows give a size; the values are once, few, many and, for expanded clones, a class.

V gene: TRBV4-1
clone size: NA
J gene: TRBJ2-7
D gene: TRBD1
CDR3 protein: ASSQVRFRGDRVSYEQY

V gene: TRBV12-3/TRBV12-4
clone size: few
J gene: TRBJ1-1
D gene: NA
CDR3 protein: ASSPGQNTEAF

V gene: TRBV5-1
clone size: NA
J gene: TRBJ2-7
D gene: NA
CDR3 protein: ASSFSGPYEQY

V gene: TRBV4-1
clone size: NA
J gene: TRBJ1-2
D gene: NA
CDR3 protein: ASSRSGYGYT

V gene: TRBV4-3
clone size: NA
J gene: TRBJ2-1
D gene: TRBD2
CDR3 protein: ASSQDPGGNYNEQF

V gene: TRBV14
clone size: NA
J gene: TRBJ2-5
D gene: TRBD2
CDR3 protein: ASSQGGSGAQETQY

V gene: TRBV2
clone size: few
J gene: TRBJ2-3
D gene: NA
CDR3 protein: ASRPRNAQRTDTQY

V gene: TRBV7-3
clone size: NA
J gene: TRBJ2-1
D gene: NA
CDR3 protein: ASSLQGMGSYNEQF

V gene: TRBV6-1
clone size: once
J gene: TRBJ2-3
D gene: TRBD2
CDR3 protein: ASSEQRGGGTDTQY

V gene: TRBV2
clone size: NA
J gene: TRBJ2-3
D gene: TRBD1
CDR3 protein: ASRQGQGLTDTQY

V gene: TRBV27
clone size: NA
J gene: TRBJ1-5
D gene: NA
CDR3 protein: ASSLSNGPQH